A single sample is the source of the 30 T cell receptor beta chains below, sequenced in a study of T cell changes during pregnancy in multiple sclerosis. Assay: immunoSEQ multiplex PCR; the TCRdb copy retains only in-frame clones and omits some. The sample lists nearly 80,000 clones, over 85% seen once, with approximately 0.2% in the top ten. Here the sequenced sample was CD4+ T cells from peripheral blood mononuclear cells, taken before pregnancy. These receptors were obtained from a female donor with multiple sclerosis, enrolled in a pregnancy study.

The chain couples TRBV9 to TRBJ2-3; 10 nucleotides match TRBD2. The germline gives CDR1 SGDLS, CDR2 YYNGEE. The CDR3 extends over 16 amino acids. V lost 3 bases and J lost 6; bases outside the gene matches: 10. The CDR3 DNA reads as TGTGCCAGCAGCGAGCATGGGACTAGCGTTCCGGATACGCAGTATTTT. Protein: CASSEHGTSVPDTQYF.

The chain is built from TRBV2 and TRBJ2-6; a possible D gene is TRBD2 (5 bases). V shed 4 bases and J shed 0 bases, with 10 bases lying between them. This CDR3 contains 16 residues. Germline CDR1 is SNHLY and CDR2 is FYNNEI. The CDR3 DNA reads TGTGCCAGCAGTGCTCTAGCTCTCTCTGGGGCCAACGTCCTGACTTTC. Translated, it gives CASSALALSGANVLTF.

This clone has just one count. The rearrangement joins TRBV28 to TRBJ2-7; the match to TRBD2 covers 8 bases. The trim removed 5 bases at V and 1 base at J, leaving 10 bases unmatched. Germline loops: CDR1 MDHEN, CDR2 SYDVKM. The length of the CDR3 is 16 residues. The CDR3 here is CASSPPSGRGSYEQYF. The CDR3 DNA reads TGTGCCAGCAGTCCTCCGAGCGGGAGAGGTTCCTACGAGCAGTACTTC.

This clone was detected only once. The chain joins TRBV6-5 to TRBJ1-2; tentative D call: TRBD1 (5 bases). The V gene's germline CDR1 is MNHEY and CDR2 SVGAGI. The CDR3 consists of 14 residues. V was pared by 2 bases and J by 8 bases, with 15 bases between. The CDR3 spells CASSYGHRAEGYTF. The CDR3 nucleotides are TGTGCCAGCAGTTACGGACACAGAGCCGAGGGCTACACCTTC.

The chain carries TRBV6-4 and TRBJ2-3; 7 bases are a match to TRBD2. Losses at the gene ends were 0 bases for V and 1 base for J; bases not matched to a gene: 4. Looked up from germline, CDR1 is MRHNA and CDR2 is SNTAGT. This CDR3 is built from 16 residues. CDR3 sequence: CASSDSGGIGTDTQYF. The CDR3 DNA is TGTGCCAGCAGTGACTCGGGGGGGATAGGCACAGATACGCAGTATTTT.

The V call is TRBV7-9, the J call TRBJ1-5; D is possibly TRBD1 (6 bases). CDR3 length: 15 amino acids. Trimming removed 6 bases at V and 3 bases at J, with 15 bases between. CDR1 and CDR2 from the germline V gene are SEHNR and FQNEAQ (reference sequence). CDR3 loop: CASSKGTIDNQPQHF. The CDR3 nucleotides are TGTGCCAGCAGTAAAGGGACAATAGACAATCAGCCCCAGCATTTT.

The chain recombines TRBV28 with TRBJ1-2; D might be TRBD1 (6 bases). Trimming took 6 bases from V and 5 from J, leaving 7 bases between them. The CDR3 runs 11 residues. Looked up from germline, CDR1 is MDHEN and CDR2 is SYDVKM. The CDR3 DNA reads as TGTGCCAGCAGAGGACAGTATGGCTACACCTTC. Amino acids: CASRGQYGYTF.

The CDR3 sequence: CASSYSGLAGGYEQFF. CDR3 coding DNA: TGTGCCAGCAGTTACTCCGGACTAGCGGGGGGTTATGAGCAGTTCTTC. The rearrangement uses TRBV6-5 and TRBJ2-1; 14 bases are shared with TRBD2. Germline loops: CDR1 MNHEY, CDR2 SVGAGI. The CDR3 is made up of 16 amino acids. V lost 0 bases and J lost 8; bases outside the gene matches: 3.

This chain joins TRBV19 and TRBJ1-1; D may be TRBD1 (5 bases). Germline CDR1 and CDR2: LNHDA and SQIVND (reference sequence). V was shortened by 7 bases and J by 3 bases, with 18 bases between the two germline ends. The CDR3 is 15 amino acids. In DNA form, the CDR3 reads TGTGCCAGTACCCTCAGTTCAGCAGGGCACACTGAAGCTTTCTTT. It encodes CASTLSSAGHTEAFF.

V gene TRBV4-1 combines with J gene TRBJ1-6; TRBD1 matches 10 bases. The length of the CDR3 is 18 residues. V lost 0 bases and J lost 9; bases outside the gene matches: 11. The germline V gene encodes CDR1 MGHRA and CDR2 YSYEKL. The DNA of the CDR3 is TGCGCCAGCAGCCAAGAAGGGGACAGGGGCCTACCCCTTTCACCCCTCCACTTT. This codes for CASSQEGDRGLPLSPLHF.

In its sample, this clone was seen once. V gene TRBV2 combines with J gene TRBJ2-1, with D possibly TRBD2 on 6 matching bases. Trimming removed 6 bases at V and 3 bases at J, with 9 bases between. Germline V gives CDR1 SNHLY, CDR2 FYNNEI. There are 13 residues in the CDR3. The chain's CDR3 is CASSRAGYNEQFF. CDR3 bases: TGTGCCAGCAGCCGAGCGGGCTACAATGAGCAGTTCTTC.

J is TRBJ2-3 and V is TRBV7-2, with D unresolved. Germline values: CDR1 SGHTA, CDR2 FQGNSA. The CDR3 has 15 residues. The ends were cut back, 2 bases at V and 1 base at J, with 10 bases in the middle. CDR3 sequence: CASSLINSRTDTQYF. The CDR3 region has the DNA TGTGCCAGCAGCTTAATCAACAGTCGCACAGATACGCAGTATTTT.

This clone has a single count. The J gene is TRBJ1-1, the V gene TRBV27, with 8 bases aligning to TRBD1. The CDR3 extends over 14 amino acids. With V trimmed by 4 bases and J by 4 bases, 5 bases remained unmatched. Germline loops: CDR1 MNHEY, CDR2 SMNVEV (reference sequence). CDR3 nucleotide sequence: TGTGCCAGCAGTTACAGGGGGTGGCTCACTGAAGCTTTCTTT. Its protein product is CASSYRGWLTEAFF.

The CDR3 DNA sequence: TGTGCCAGCTCACTTAATAATGAAAAACTGTTTTTT. Protein sequence: CASSLNNEKLFF. The chain joins TRBV18 to TRBJ1-4, with D hard to call. Per the germline V gene, CDR1 is KGHSH and CDR2 is LQKENI. V was shortened by 4 bases and J by 4 bases, with 4 bases between the two germline ends. There are 12 residues in the CDR3.

The gene calls are TRBV7-8 and TRBJ1-2; 8 bases are shared with TRBD1. This CDR3 is 13 amino acids long. The V gene end was trimmed by 5 bases and the J gene end by 6 bases; junction bases not matched to a gene: 5. Germline V CDR1 and CDR2: SGHVS, FQNEAQ. CDR3 sequence reads: CASSLQGAHGYTF. In DNA form, the CDR3 reads TGTGCCAGCAGCCTGCAGGGGGCCCATGGCTACACCTTC.

In its sample, this clone was seen a few times. Here the CDR3 DNA reads TGTGCCAGTAGTATTACCGGGTTATTCAACTATGGCTACACCTTC. Translating it yields CASSITGLFNYGYTF. The chain couples TRBV19 to TRBJ1-2; D ambiguous. Germline V gene data show CDR1 as LNHDA and CDR2 as SQIVND (reference sequence). This CDR3 region has 15 residues. The V end was cut by 3 bases, the J end by 2 bases, with 13 bases between.

This chain links TRBV27 with TRBJ1-6; D may be TRBD1 (6 bases). The V gene lost 1 base and the J gene lost 7 bases, with 11 bases spanning the gap. Germline V CDR1 and CDR2: MNHEY, SMNVEV (reference sequence). The length of the CDR3 is 15 residues. CDR3: CASSLYGQNNSPLHF. Here the CDR3 DNA reads TGTGCCAGCAGTTTATACGGACAGAACAATTCACCCCTCCACTTT.

The chain employs TRBV19 and TRBJ1-1, with no clear D. Deletions cut 3 bases from V and 4 bases from J, with 12 bases between. CDR3 length: 14 residues. CDR1 and CDR2 (germline): LNHDA, SQIVND (reference sequence). CDR3 protein: CASSIGGYGTEAFF. The CDR3 coding sequence is TGTGCCAGTAGTATTGGAGGGTATGGCACTGAAGCTTTCTTT. Full variable domain (remainder filled in from reference TRBV19 and TRBJ1-1): DGGITQSPKYLFRKEGQNVTLSCEQNLNHDAMYWYRQDPGQGLRLIYYSQIVNDFQKGDIAEGYSVSREKKESFPLTVTSAQKNPTAFYLCASSIGGYGTEAFFGQGTRLTVV.

The V call is TRBV11-2, the J call TRBJ2-5; TRBD2 might be the D (6 bases). Germline loops: CDR1 SGHAT, CDR2 FQNNGV. This CDR3 contains 14 residues. V was clipped by 3 bases and J by 5 bases, with 13 bases between them. The CDR3 protein is CASSFERAGETQYF. The CDR3 DNA reads TGTGCCAGCAGCTTCGAGCGGGCCGGGGAGACCCAGTACTTC.

This sequence joins TRBV5-1 and TRBJ2-1, with D perhaps TRBD2 (7 bases). V lost 0 bases and J 5 bases, leaving 9 bases between the germline ends. This CDR3 contains 14 residues. CDR1 is SGHRS and CDR2 is YFSETQ in the germline V gene. The CDR3: CASSLGGGDNEQFF. The CDR3 bases are TGCGCCAGCAGCTTGGGAGGGGGGGACAATGAGCAGTTCTTC.

The chain uses TRBV2 and TRBJ2-7; 11 nucleotides line up with TRBD2. J was trimmed by 3 bases and V by 3 bases; bases with no gene match: 1. The CDR3 has 14 residues. Germline V gene lookup returns CDR1 SNHLY and CDR2 FYNNEI. CDR3 in amino acids: CASSEGTSGYEQYF. The CDR3, as DNA: TGTGCCAGCAGTGAGGGGACTAGCGGCTACGAGCAGTACTTC.

V usage is TRBV7-2 and J usage is TRBJ1-1; tentative D call: TRBD1 (5 bases). Trimming took off 5 bases at V and 7 bases at J, with 8 bases between the two ends. Germline loops: CDR1 SGHTA, CDR2 FQGNSA. The CDR3 is made up of 11 amino acids. DNA for the CDR3: TGTGCCAGCAGCCGGACACTTGAAGCTTTCTTT. The encoded protein is CASSRTLEAFF. The variable domain in full, with the rest retrieved from reference TRBV7-2 and TRBJ1-1, is GAGVSQSPSNKVTEKGKDVELRCDPISGHTALYWYRQSLGQGLEFLIYFQGNSAPDKSGLPSDRFSAERTGGSVSTLTIQRTQQEDSAVYLCASSRTLEAFFGQGTRLTVV.

The V gene is TRBV6-1, the J gene TRBJ1-1; a weak D match, TRBD1 (6 bases). V lost 7 bases, J lost 0 bases, and 15 bases lay in between. Germline assignment: CDR1 MNHNS and CDR2 SASEGT. The CDR3 contains 15 residues. Here the CDR3 DNA reads TGTGCCAGCATGTGGGGGGGCCGGATGAACACTGAAGCTTTCTTT. Translated, it gives CASMWGGRMNTEAFF.

The V and J genes are TRBV5-6 and TRBJ2-7; TRBD1 aligns across 9 bases. V shed 0 bases, J shed 1 base, and the junction held 2 bases outside the gene matches. Germline V gene data show CDR1 as SGHDT and CDR2 as YYEEEE. CDR3 length equals 15 residues. In nucleotides, the CDR3 is TGTGCCAGCAGCTTGGGGGGACAGGGTTCCTACGAGCAGTACTTC. It is translated as CASSLGGQGSYEQYF. Full variable domain (rest looked up from reference TRBV5-6 and TRBJ2-7): DAGVTQSPTHLIKTRGQQVTLRCSPKSGHDTVSWYQQALGQGPQFIFQYYEEEERQRGNFPDRFSGHQFPNYSSELNVNALLLGDSALYLCASSLGGQGSYEQYFGPGTRLTVT.

The V gene is TRBV18, the J gene TRBJ1-1, with a possible D match to TRBD1 (5 bases). Trimming removed 2 bases at V and 7 bases at J, with 8 bases between. Germline V gene data show CDR1 as KGHSH and CDR2 as LQKENI. This CDR3 has 12 amino acids. In DNA form, the CDR3 reads TGTGCCAGCTCACCAGACAGAAATGAAGCTTTCTTT. The encoded protein is CASSPDRNEAFF.

The sample holds one count of this clone. The chain links TRBV29-1 to TRBJ2-7; 9 nucleotides line up with TRBD1. The V segment lost 5 bases and the J segment 4 bases; nucleotides outside the gene matches: 3. Germline V lookup: CDR1 SQVTM, CDR2 ANQGSEA. The CDR3 is 12 amino acids. CDR3 sequence reads: CSVLGTGYEQYF. In nucleotides, the CDR3 is TGCAGCGTTCTCGGGACAGGGTACGAGCAGTACTTC.

This clone was observed a single time. This chain uses TRBV5-1 with TRBJ2-1; TRBD2 matches at 12 bases. Per the germline V gene, CDR1 is SGHRS and CDR2 is YFSETQ. V shed 7 bases, J shed 5 bases, and the junction held 4 bases outside the gene matches. This CDR3 has 14 amino acids. CDR3 bases: TGCGCCAGCTCGACTAGCGGGAGCCACAATGAGCAGTTCTTC. Amino acid sequence: CASSTSGSHNEQFF.

V is TRBV9 and J is TRBJ1-3, with 9 bases fitting TRBD1. Germline V gives CDR1 SGDLS, CDR2 YYNGEE. CDR3 length: 15 amino acids. J gave up 7 bases and V 0 bases, and 5 bases lay outside the gene matches. In DNA, the CDR3 is TGTGCCAGCAGCGTAGAAACAGGGGGCGGCAACACCATATATTTT. Protein sequence: CASSVETGGGNTIYF.

The chain recombines TRBV5-6 with TRBJ2-7, with D maybe TRBD1 (5 bases). The length of the CDR3 is 15 residues. Per the germline V gene, CDR1 is SGHDT and CDR2 is YYEEEE. V shed 5 bases and J shed 0 bases, with 15 bases lying between them. CDR3 nucleotides: TGTGCCAGCAGGACGTTAGGGGCGGCCTCCTACGAGCAGTACTTC. Protein: CASRTLGAASYEQYF.

The gene calls are TRBV18 and TRBJ2-7, with TRBD1 matching over 8 bases. This CDR3 has 15 residues. Germline V gives CDR1 KGHSH, CDR2 LQKENI. With 1 base clipped from V and 7 bases from J, the junction kept 9 bases outside the gene matches. The CDR3 DNA follows: TGTGCCAGCTCACCACGACAGGGGATCCTCGGGGAGCAGTACTTC. This encodes CASSPRQGILGEQYF. Filled out from reference TRBV18 and TRBJ2-7, the complete variable domain reads NAGVMQNPRHLVRRRGQEARLRCSPMKGHSHVYWYRQLPEEGLKFMVYLQKENIIDESGMPKERFSAEFPKEGPSILRIQQVVRGDSAAYFCASSPRQGILGEQYFGPGTRLTVT.